Detailed here is one T cell receptor (beta chain). Antigen specificity is unknown. The source of the sample is a study of cytomegalovirus exposure and HLA in healthy donors. The study's findings and limits: Accurate prediction of HLA-A and HLA-B alleles (for most subjects) was reportedly achieved from TCR beta sequences. Immune exposure information comprised only CMV serostatus.

PCR was performed using 60 Vbeta and 13 Jbeta primers. Method: immunoSEQ multiplex PCR; TCRdb's copy keeps in-frame clones and lacks some. The data contain about 160,000 clones, around 80% of them singletons. The CDR3 has 13 amino acids. V was trimmed by 3 bases and J by 6 bases, leaving 8 bases between them. In germline, CDR1 is MNHEY, CDR2 SMNVEV (reference sequence). Sequencing was done on a sample of PBMCs. This chain connects TRBV27 to TRBJ2-2; tentatively, D is TRBD2 (6 bases). This receptor was obtained from a male donor in good health and CMV-seronegative. This CDR3 reads CASSLGGAGELFF. The CDR3 bases are TGTGCCAGCAGTTTGGGGGGTGCCGGGGAGCTGTTTTTT.